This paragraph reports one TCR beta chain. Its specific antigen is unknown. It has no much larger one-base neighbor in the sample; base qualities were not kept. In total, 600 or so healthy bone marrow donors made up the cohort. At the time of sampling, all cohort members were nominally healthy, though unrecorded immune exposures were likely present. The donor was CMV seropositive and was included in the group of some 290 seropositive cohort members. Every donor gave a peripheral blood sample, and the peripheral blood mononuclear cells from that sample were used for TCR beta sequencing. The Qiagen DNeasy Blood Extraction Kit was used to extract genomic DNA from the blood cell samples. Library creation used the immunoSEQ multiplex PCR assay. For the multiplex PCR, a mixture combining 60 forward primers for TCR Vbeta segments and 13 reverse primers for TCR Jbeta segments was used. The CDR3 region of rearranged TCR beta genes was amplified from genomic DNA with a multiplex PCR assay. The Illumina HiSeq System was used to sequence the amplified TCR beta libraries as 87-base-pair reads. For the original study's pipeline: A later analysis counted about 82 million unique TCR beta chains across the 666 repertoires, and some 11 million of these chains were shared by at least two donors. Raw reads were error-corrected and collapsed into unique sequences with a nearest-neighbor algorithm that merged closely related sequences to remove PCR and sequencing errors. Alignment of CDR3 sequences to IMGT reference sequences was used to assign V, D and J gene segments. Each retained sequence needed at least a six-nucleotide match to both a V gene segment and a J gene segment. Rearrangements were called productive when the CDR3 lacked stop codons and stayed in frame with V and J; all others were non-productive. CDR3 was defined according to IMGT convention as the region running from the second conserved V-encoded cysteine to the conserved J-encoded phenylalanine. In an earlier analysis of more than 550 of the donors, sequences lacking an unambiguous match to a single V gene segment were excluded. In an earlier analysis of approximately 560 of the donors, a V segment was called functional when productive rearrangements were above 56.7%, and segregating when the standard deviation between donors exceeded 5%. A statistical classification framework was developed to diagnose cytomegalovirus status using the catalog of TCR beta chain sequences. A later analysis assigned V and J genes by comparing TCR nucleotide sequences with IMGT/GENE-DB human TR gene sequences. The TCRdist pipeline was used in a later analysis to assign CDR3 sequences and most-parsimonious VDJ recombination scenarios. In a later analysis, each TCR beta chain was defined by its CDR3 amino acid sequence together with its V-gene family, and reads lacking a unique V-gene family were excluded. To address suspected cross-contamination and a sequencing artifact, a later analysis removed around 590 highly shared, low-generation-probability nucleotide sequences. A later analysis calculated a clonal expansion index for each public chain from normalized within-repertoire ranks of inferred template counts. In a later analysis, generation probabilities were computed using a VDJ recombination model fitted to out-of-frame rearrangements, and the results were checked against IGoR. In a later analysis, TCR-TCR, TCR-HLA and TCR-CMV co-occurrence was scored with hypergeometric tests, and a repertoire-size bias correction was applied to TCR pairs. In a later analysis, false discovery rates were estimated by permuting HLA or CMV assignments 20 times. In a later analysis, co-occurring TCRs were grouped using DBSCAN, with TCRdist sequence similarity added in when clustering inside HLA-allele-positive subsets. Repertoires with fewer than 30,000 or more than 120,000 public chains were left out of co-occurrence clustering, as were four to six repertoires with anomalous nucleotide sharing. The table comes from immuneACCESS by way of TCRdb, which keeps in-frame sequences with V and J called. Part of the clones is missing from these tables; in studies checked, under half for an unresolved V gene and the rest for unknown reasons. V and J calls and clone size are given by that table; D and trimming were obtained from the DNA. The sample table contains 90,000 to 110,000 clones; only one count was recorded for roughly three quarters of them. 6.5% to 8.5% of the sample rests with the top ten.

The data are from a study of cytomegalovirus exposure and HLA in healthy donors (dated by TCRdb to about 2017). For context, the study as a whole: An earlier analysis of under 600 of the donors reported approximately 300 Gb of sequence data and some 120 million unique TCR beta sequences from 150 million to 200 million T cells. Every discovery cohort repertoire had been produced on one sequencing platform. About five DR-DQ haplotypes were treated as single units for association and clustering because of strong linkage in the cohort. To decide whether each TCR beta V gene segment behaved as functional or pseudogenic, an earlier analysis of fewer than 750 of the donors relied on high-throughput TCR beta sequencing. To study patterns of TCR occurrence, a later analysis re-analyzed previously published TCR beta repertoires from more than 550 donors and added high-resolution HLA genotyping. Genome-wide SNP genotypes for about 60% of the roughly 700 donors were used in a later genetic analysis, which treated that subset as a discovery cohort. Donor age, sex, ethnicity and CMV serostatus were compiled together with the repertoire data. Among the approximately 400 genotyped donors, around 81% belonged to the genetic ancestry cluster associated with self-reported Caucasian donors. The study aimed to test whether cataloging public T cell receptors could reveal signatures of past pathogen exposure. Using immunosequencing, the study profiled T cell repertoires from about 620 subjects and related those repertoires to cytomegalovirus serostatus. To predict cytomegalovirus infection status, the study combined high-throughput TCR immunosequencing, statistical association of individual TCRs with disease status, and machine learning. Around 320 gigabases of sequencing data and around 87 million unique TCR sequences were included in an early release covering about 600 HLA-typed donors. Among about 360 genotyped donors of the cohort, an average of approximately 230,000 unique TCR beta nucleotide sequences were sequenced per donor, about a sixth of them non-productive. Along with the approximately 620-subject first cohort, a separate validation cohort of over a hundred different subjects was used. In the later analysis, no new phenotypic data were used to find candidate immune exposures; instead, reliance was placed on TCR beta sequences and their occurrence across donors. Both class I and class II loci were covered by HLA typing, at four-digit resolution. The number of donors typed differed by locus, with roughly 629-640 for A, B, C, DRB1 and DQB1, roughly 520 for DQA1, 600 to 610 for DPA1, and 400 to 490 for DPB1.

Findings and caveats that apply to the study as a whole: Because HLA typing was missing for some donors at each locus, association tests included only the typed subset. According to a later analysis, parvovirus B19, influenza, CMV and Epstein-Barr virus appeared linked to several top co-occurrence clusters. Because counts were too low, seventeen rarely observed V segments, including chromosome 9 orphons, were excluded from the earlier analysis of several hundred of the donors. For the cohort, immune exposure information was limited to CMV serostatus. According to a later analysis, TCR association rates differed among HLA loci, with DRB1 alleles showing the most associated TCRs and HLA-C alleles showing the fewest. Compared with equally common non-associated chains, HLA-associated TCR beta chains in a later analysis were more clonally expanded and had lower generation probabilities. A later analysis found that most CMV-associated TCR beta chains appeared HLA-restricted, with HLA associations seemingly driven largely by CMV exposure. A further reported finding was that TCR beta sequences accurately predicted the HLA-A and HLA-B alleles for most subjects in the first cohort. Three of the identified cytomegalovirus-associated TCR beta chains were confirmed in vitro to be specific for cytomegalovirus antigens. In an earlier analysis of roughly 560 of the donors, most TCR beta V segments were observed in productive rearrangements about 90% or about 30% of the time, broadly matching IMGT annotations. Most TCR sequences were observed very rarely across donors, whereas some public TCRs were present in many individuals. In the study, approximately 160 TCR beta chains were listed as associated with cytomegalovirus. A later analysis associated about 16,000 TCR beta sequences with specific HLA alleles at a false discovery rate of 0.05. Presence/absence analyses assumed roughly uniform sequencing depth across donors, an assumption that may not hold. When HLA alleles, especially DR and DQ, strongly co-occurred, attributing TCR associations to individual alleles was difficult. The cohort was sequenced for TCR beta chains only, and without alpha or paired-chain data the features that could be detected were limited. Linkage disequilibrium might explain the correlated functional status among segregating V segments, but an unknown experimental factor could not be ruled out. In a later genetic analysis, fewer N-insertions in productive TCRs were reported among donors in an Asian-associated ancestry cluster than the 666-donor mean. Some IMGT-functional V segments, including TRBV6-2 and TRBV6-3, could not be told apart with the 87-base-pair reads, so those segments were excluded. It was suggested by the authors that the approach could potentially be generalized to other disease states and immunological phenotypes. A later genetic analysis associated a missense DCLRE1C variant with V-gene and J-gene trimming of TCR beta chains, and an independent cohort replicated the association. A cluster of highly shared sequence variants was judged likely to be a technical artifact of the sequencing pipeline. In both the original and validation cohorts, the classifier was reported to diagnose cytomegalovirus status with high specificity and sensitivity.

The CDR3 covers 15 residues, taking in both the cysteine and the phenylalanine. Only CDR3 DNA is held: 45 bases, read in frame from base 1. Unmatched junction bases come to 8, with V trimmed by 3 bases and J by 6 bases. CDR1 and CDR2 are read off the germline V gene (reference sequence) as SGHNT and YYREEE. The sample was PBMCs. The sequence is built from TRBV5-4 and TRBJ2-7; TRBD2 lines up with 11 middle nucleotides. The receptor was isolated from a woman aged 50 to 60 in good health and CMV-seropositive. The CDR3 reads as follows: CASSWGPGTSGEQYF. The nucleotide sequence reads TGTGCCAGCAGCTGGGGACCCGGGACTAGCGGCGAGCAGTACTTC.